These 28 T cell receptor beta chains came from one sample sequenced in a study of blood T cells in healthy people across ages. A J-beta primer mix and a sample-barcoded 5' primer were used in a second PCR of about 7 to 12 cycles. MiXCR, applied by TCRdb to the 5' RACE reads, yields one record per CDR3 protein. The data hold around 1,500,000 distinct CDR3 sequences, with about 28% observed a single time. Sequenced input: blood. All receptors come from a woman under 40 in good health.

In its sample, this clonotype was seen a few times. J is TRBJ1-1 and V is TRBV12-3 or TRBV12-4, with D tentatively TRBD1 (5 bases). The V end lost 0 bases, the J end lost 0 bases, and 5 bases lay between the germline ends. The CDR3 consists of 14 residues. Here the CDR3 reads CASSLADMNTEAFF. The CDR3 region has the DNA TGTGCCAGCAGTTTAGCGGACATGAACACTGAAGCTTTCTTT.

This chain joins TRBV7-2 and TRBJ2-4; 9 positions match TRBD2. CDR1 is SGHTA, CDR2 FQGNSA, per germline. The CDR3 has 16 residues. The V segment lost 3 bases and the J segment 2 bases; nucleotides outside the gene matches: 5. The CDR3 bases are TGTGCCAGCAGCTTTATAGCGGGAGATTCCAAAAACATTCAGTACTTC. It yields the protein CASSFIAGDSKNIQYF.

This chain connects TRBV4-3 to TRBJ2-3; TRBD2 matches 9 bases. CDR3 length equals 15 residues. V was clipped by 5 bases and J by 4 bases; unmatched bases: 7. Germline V gene lookup returns CDR1 LGHNA and CDR2 YSLEER. CDR3 region: CASSGRSGRSDTQYF. DNA of the CDR3: TGCGCCAGCAGCGGACGGAGCGGGAGGTCAGATACGCAGTATTTT.

Many counts were recorded for this clonotype. The gene calls are TRBV15 and TRBJ2-5; 8 bases agree with TRBD2. The length of the CDR3 is 15 residues. Germline CDR1 and CDR2: LNHNV and YYDKDF (reference sequence). V dropped 0 bases and J dropped 1; count of bases not matched to a gene: 1. The DNA for the CDR3 is TGTGCCACCAGCAGAGATCGGGGGGGCCAAGAGACCCAGTACTTC. Translation: CATSRDRGGQETQYF.

This clonotype was seen a handful of times. The chain couples TRBV20-1 to TRBJ2-7; 7 nucleotides agree with TRBD1. V trimming: 2 bases; J trimming: 0 bases; junction bases outside the gene matches: 4. This CDR3 has 14 residues. Germline CDR1 reads DFQATT; CDR2 reads SNEGSKA (reference sequence). The CDR3 sequence: CSARRDSFSYEQYF. The CDR3 coding sequence is TGCAGTGCTAGAAGGGACAGCTTCTCCTACGAGCAGTACTTC.

Only a few counts were recorded for this clonotype. This chain joins TRBV29-1 and TRBJ1-1, with 10 bases identical to TRBD1. The junction had 18 bases not matched to a gene; V was cut back by 1 base and J by 4 bases. Germline loops: CDR1 SQVTM, CDR2 ANQGSEA. The CDR3 consists of 19 residues. CDR3 nucleotide sequence: TGCAGCGTTGAAGCCTATCTGCCGGGACAGGGGATCAAGGGCACTGAAGCTTTCTTT. This codes for CSVEAYLPGQGIKGTEAFF.

This clonotype occurred a few times. The rearrangement links TRBV20-1 to TRBJ1-1, with D hard to call. The CDR3 loop spans 15 amino acids. Looked up from germline, CDR1 is DFQATT and CDR2 is SNEGSKA (reference sequence). V was shortened by 5 bases and J by 1 base, with 17 bases between the two germline ends. The CDR3 reads CSALTSSWGNTEAFF. DNA of the CDR3: TGCAGTGCTCTAACGTCCTCATGGGGGAACACTGAAGCTTTCTTT.

This clonotype has a handful of counts. The rearrangement links TRBV20-1 to TRBJ1-4; 8 nucleotides match TRBD1. The CDR3 covers 17 residues. In germline, CDR1 is DFQATT, CDR2 SNEGSKA (reference sequence). V shed 6 bases, J shed 8 bases, and the junction held 20 bases outside the gene matches. In nucleotides, the CDR3 is TGCAGTGCCCAATCCTCCGGGACAGGCCTCTCTAGAGAAAAACTGTTTTTT. Translation: CSAQSSGTGLSREKLFF.

This clonotype came up a few times. The chain joins TRBV19 to TRBJ2-4; D is perhaps TRBD1 (6 bases). The ends were cut back, 9 bases at V and 1 base at J, with 7 bases in the middle. Germline V CDR1 and CDR2: LNHDA, SQIVND (reference sequence). The CDR3 contains 12 residues. The CDR3 here is CARTGAKNIQYF. The CDR3, as DNA: TGTGCCAGAACAGGGGCCAAAAACATTCAGTACTTC. Full variable domain (missing parts from reference TRBV19 and TRBJ2-4): DGGITQSPKYLFRKEGQNVTLSCEQNLNHDAMYWYRQDPGQGLRLIYYSQIVNDFQKGDIAEGYSVSREKKESFPLTVTSAQKNPTAFYLCARTGAKNIQYFGAGTRLSVL.

This clonotype showed up just a few times. The V call is TRBV4-3, the J call TRBJ2-3, with TRBD1 identical over 9 bases. Looked up from germline, CDR1 is LGHNA and CDR2 is YSLEER. Germline trimming cut 4 bases from V and 6 bases from J; bases unmatched to any gene: 17. This CDR3 has 18 amino acids. Written as DNA, the CDR3 is TGCGCCAGCAGCCTTCAACCAGAGACAGGGGGATTCACGGATACGCAGTATTTT. Translating it yields CASSLQPETGGFTDTQYF.

This clonotype was counted ten times or more. This CDR3 reads CASSLRVPNEQFF. In DNA form, the CDR3 reads TGTGCCAGCAGTTTAAGGGTGCCCAATGAGCAGTTCTTC. V is TRBV28 and J is TRBJ2-1; D is unclear. CDR1 and CDR2 (germline): MDHEN, SYDVKM. The ends were cut back, 2 bases at V and 6 bases at J, with 8 bases in the middle. This CDR3 has 13 amino acids. The variable domain in full, with the rest retrieved from reference TRBV28 and TRBJ2-1, is DVKVTQSSRYLVKRTGEKVFLECVQDMDHENMFWYRQDPGLGLRLIYFSYDVKMKEKGDIPEGYSVSREKKERFSLILESASTNQTSMYLCASSLRVPNEQFFGPGTRLTVL.

This clonotype was seen only a few times. V and J are TRBV20-1 and TRBJ2-3, with TRBD1 matching 7 bases. The V and J ends lost 5 bases and 7 bases, in that order; junction bases with no gene match: 6. CDR1 and CDR2 from the germline V gene are DFQATT and SNEGSKA (reference sequence). The CDR3 has 12 amino acids. As DNA, the CDR3 is TGCAGTGCTGAGGGGGCATACAATACGCAGTATTTT. It translates to CSAEGAYNTQYF.

This clonotype appeared a single time. The chain has TRBV5-1 and TRBJ2-7; D unresolved. The length of the CDR3 is 14 residues. Germline loops: CDR1 SGHRS, CDR2 YFSETQ. Between the trimmed V and J ends, which lost 0 bases and 0 bases, there was a span of 7 bases. DNA for the CDR3: TGCGCCAGCAGCTTGGAACCGGACTCCTACGAGCAGTACTTC. It is translated as CASSLEPDSYEQYF.

This chain links TRBV7-6 with TRBJ2-3, with no clear D. The CDR3 runs to 14 residues. V lost 2 bases, J lost 6 bases, and 12 bases lay in between. In germline, CDR1 is SGHVS, CDR2 FNYEAQ. DNA of the CDR3: TGTGCCAGCAGCTTAAAACAACCGGGCGATACGCAGTATTTT. Protein sequence: CASSLKQPGDTQYF.

Regarding this clonotype: This may be a read error, as it is one base from a much larger clone. V is TRBV30 and J is TRBJ2-7, with a tentative D call TRBD2 (6 bases). Germline loops: CDR1 GTSNPN, CDR2 SVGIG (reference sequence). V lost 1 base and J 0 bases, leaving 16 bases between the germline ends. The CDR3 consists of 16 residues. CDR3 in DNA: TGTGCCTGGAGTGCATACCCCTGGGACTCCTCCTACGAGCAGTACTTC. As protein: CAWSAYPWDSSYEQYF.

The chain has TRBV5-1 and TRBJ2-5, with a possible D match to TRBD2 (5 bases). V was trimmed by 6 bases and J by 13 bases, leaving 25 bases between them. The germline gives CDR1 SGHRS, CDR2 YFSETQ. There are 14 residues in the CDR3. CDR3 DNA: TGCGCCAGCAAGGAGCACAGCGCTTACCCCGGGGTGTACTTC. Its protein is CASKEHSAYPGVYF.

This clonotype came up a few times. The chain is built from TRBV6-6 and TRBJ2-5; the D gene is possibly TRBD2 (5 bases). The CDR3 loop spans 14 amino acids. The V end lost 0 bases, the J end lost 5 bases, and 10 bases lay between the germline ends. Per the germline V gene, CDR1 is MNHNY and CDR2 is SVGAGI (reference sequence). The CDR3 protein is CASSYSITGETQYF. The CDR3 nucleotides are TGTGCCAGCAGTTACTCGATAACGGGGGAGACCCAGTACTTC.

The V and J genes are TRBV7-9 and TRBJ2-5; D is tentatively TRBD1 or TRBD2 (5 bases each). The CDR3 covers 16 residues. Trimming removed 7 bases from V and 2 bases from J, with 20 bases in between. The germline V gene encodes CDR1 SEHNR and CDR2 FQNEAQ (reference sequence). The CDR3 DNA is TGTGCCAGCATCTCTTTCCCTCGGGACGGGCAAGAGACCCAGTACTTC. It specifies CASISFPRDGQETQYF.

The rearrangement joins TRBV18 to TRBJ2-7; TRBD2 matches 12 bases. Germline lookup yields CDR1 KGHSH and CDR2 LQKENI. J lost 5 bases, V lost 0 bases, and 8 bases had no gene match. The CDR3 is 17 amino acids. CDR3 coding DNA: TGTGCCAGCTCACCACCGGCTAGCGGGAGGGCAGGGAACGAGCAGTACTTC. Protein sequence: CASSPPASGRAGNEQYF.

This rearrangement joins TRBV12-3 or TRBV12-4 to TRBJ2-1, with D perhaps TRBD2 (6 bases). The CDR3 loop spans 12 amino acids. V was trimmed by 3 bases and J by 10 bases, leaving 10 bases between them. CDR3 residues: CASSFNRGEQFF. DNA for the CDR3: TGTGCCAGCAGTTTTAACCGGGGGGAGCAGTTCTTC.

This clonotype was seen only a few times. V and J are TRBV7-2 and TRBJ2-1; TRBD2 aligns across 13 bases. CDR3 length equals 19 residues. The V and J ends lost 3 bases and 7 bases, in that order; junction bases with no gene match: 15. Per the germline V gene, CDR1 is SGHTA and CDR2 is FQGNSA. CDR3 sequence: CASSFPGLAGISSGNEQFF. Written as DNA, the CDR3 is TGTGCCAGCAGCTTTCCGGGACTAGCGGGGATCTCCTCTGGGAATGAGCAGTTCTTC. Variable domain in full (rest from reference TRBV7-2 and TRBJ2-1): GAGVSQSPSNKVTEKGKDVELRCDPISGHTALYWYRQSLGQGLEFLIYFQGNSAPDKSGLPSDRFSAERTGGSVSTLTIQRTQQEDSAVYLCASSFPGLAGISSGNEQFFGPGTRLTVL.

The genes are TRBV3-1 and TRBJ2-7, with 10 bases that match TRBD2. The CDR3 consists of 19 residues. V dropped 0 bases and J dropped 5; count of bases not matched to a gene: 16. Germline CDR1 and CDR2: LGHDT and YNNKEL (reference sequence). This CDR3 is CASSQETGQSGRAHDEQYF. DNA of the CDR3: TGTGCCAGCAGCCAAGAAACCGGGCAAAGCGGGAGGGCCCACGACGAGCAGTACTTC.

This clonotype was counted only a few times. The rearrangement links TRBV7-2 to TRBJ1-3; D not resolved. Looked up from germline, CDR1 is SGHTA and CDR2 is FQGNSA. The CDR3 runs to 15 residues. The V and J ends lost 0 bases and 3 bases respectively, with 9 bases between them. For the CDR3, the DNA is TGTGCCAGCAGCTTAGCGCCCACACTTGGAAACACCATATATTTT. As protein: CASSLAPTLGNTIYF.

The chain uses TRBV7-9 and TRBJ2-1; D gene uncertain. V was pared by 7 bases and J by 0 bases, with 10 bases between. Germline CDR1 reads SEHNR; CDR2 reads FQNEAQ (reference sequence). CDR3 length equals 14 residues. In DNA, the CDR3 is TGTGCCAGCAAACCGACTGGCTCCTACAATGAGCAGTTCTTC. This gives the protein CASKPTGSYNEQFF. The variable domain in full, completed from reference TRBV7-9 and TRBJ2-1, reads DTGVSQNPRHKITKRGQNVTFRCDPISEHNRLYWYRQTLGQGPEFLTYFQNEAQLEKSRLLSDRFSAERPKGSFSTLEIQRTEQGDSAMYLCASKPTGSYNEQFFGPGTRLTVL.

This clonotype was recorded a few times. One end of the junction is discordant with germline, which a read error may explain. This chain joins TRBV9 and TRBJ2-5; the match to TRBD2 covers 8 bases. Germline V gene lookup returns CDR1 SGDLS and CDR2 YYNGEE. This CDR3 spans 16 amino acids. CDR3 sequence: CTSSVVGGGPAETQYF. In DNA, the CDR3 is TGTACCAGCAGCGTAGTAGGCGGGGGGCCGGCGGAGACCCAGTACTTC.

In this sample, this clonotype turned up many times. The rearrangement joins TRBV20-1 to TRBJ2-1, with TRBD2 matching over 7 bases. The germline V gene encodes CDR1 DFQATT and CDR2 SNEGSKA (reference sequence). V shed 6 bases and J 3 bases; nucleotides not matched to a gene: 2. The CDR3 contains 12 residues. CDR3 bases: TGCAGTGCCAGGGACTACTACAATGAGCAGTTCTTC. This sequence encodes CSARDYYNEQFF.

This clonotype has at least ten counts. This chain uses TRBV20-1 with TRBJ2-3; TRBD2 aligns across 8 bases. Germline CDR1 and CDR2: DFQATT and SNEGSKA (reference sequence). V shed 4 bases and J 5 bases; nucleotides not matched to a gene: 11. This CDR3 is built from 15 residues. The CDR3 DNA reads as TGCAGTGCTATTGGGGTAGCGGGGAGGATAGATACGCAGTATTTT. Translation: CSAIGVAGRIDTQYF.

This clonotype has more than one count but fewer than ten. The chain recombines TRBV27 with TRBJ2-7; a weak D match, TRBD1 (7 bases). The CDR3 sequence is 15 residues long. Germline-derived CDR1 and CDR2 are MNHEY and SMNVEV (reference sequence). V gave up 6 bases and J gave up 3 bases, with 18 bases separating them. Here the CDR3 reads CASSQDRRGIYEQYF. Written as DNA, the CDR3 is TGTGCCAGCAGCCAGGACAGGCGGGGAATCTACGAGCAGTACTTC.